These T cell receptor beta chains were read from a single sample in a study of shared T cell receptors in the human thymus. This table comes from immunoSEQ multiplex PCR, and its TCRdb copy is limited to in-frame clones, with some not included. The data hold some 700,000 clones, with 88% observed a single time. These records were also assigned to another study, of human thymus T cells.

Sequencing used thymocytes. The source is a boy younger than two with a congenital heart defect. Both conserved end residues are part of each CDR3. Fields, in order: clone size, V gene, D gene, CDR3 length, J gene, CDR3 protein. The D gene is left open where the match is weak. Rows may omit the clone size; those that give it use once, few, many or a size class.

-	TRBV5-6	-	19	TRBJ2-3	CASSFGGTLHGILTDTQYF
-	TRBV14	TRBD2	15	TRBJ2-3	CASSQLLAGADTQYF
-	TRBV7-8	-	18	TRBJ2-1	CASSLAFGQGGLPNEQFF
-	TRBV4-2	TRBD1	18	TRBJ2-7	CASSQDGPARQGPPGQYF
once	TRBV7-3	-	16	TRBJ1-1	CASGGGGRVGNTEAFF
-	TRBV25-1	TRBD2	16	TRBJ2-1	CASSNSSSGRYNEQFF
once	TRBV27	-	19	TRBJ2-3	CASSLGPQTRARCTDTQYF
few	TRBV14	-	16	TRBJ1-4	CASSQAERDVGGKLFF
-	TRBV14	TRBD2	18	TRBJ2-5	CASSQVDATSHYQETQYF
-	TRBV14	TRBD1	15	TRBJ1-1	CASTAWTGGNTEAFF
-	TRBV30	TRBD2	17	TRBJ2-1	CAWSMGPGLAGVVEQFF
-	TRBV7-3	TRBD2	17	TRBJ2-1	CASSSQRAAGELHEQFF
-	TRBV6-1	-	12	TRBJ2-5	CASSEAGETQYF
few	TRBV4-2	TRBD1	16	TRBJ2-1	CASSLYLSRGNNEQFF
-	TRBV7-2	-	14	TRBJ1-2	CASGLRDKGGGYTF
-	TRBV2	TRBD1	14	TRBJ2-3	CARGGTGVMDTQYF
-	TRBV5-4	-	14	TRBJ2-7	CLSDGGGRNYEQYF
-	TRBV4-2	TRBD1	19	TRBJ1-4	CASSQDWGQGKAANEKLFF
-	TRBV7-2	TRBD2	15	TRBJ2-1	CASSQAAGGPGEQFF
-	TRBV7-8	-	17	TRBJ1-3	CASSLGPGQRTRNTIYF
-	TRBV6-1	TRBD2	18	TRBJ2-2	CASSAGLAGGPDTGELFF
-	TRBV10-3	TRBD1	14	TRBJ2-7	CATSVGTGKYEQYF
-	TRBV6-1	-	13	TRBJ1-4	CARGGGPGEKLFF
-	TRBV4-2	-	14	TRBJ2-7	CASSQQLGGSEQYF
once	TRBV7-2	TRBD1	14	TRBJ1-1	CASSLGDRVNEAFF
-	TRBV4-2	TRBD2	19	TRBJ2-2	CASSQGGDSGLAGSGELFF
-	TRBV29-1	TRBD2	13	TRBJ2-1	CSVLTSGYNEQFF
-	TRBV14	-	13	TRBJ2-3	CASSRGQSDTQYF
-	TRBV5-4	TRBD1	15	TRBJ2-1	CTSSLGTGENNEQFF
-	TRBV29-1	-	11	TRBJ1-2	CSVRAGKGYTF
-	TRBV12-5	-	17	TRBJ2-3	CASVPPSSSNTTDTQYF
-	TRBV19	-	15	TRBJ1-4	CASSIRVTSNEKLFF
-	TRBV6-5	TRBD1	14	TRBJ2-7	CASSYMTGGYEQYF
-	TRBV30	-	15	TRBJ2-7	CAWANSGSSSYEQYF
-	TRBV7-9	-	18	TRBJ1-1	CASSPKRMSGRRNTEAFF
-	TRBV25-1	TRBD1	17	TRBJ2-6	CASSVRDREPGANVLTF
-	TRBV29-1	-	12	TRBJ1-1	CSVASGGETAFF
-	TRBV7-9	-	16	TRBJ2-5	CASSPRDQGSGETQYF
-	TRBV6-5	TRBD1	16	TRBJ1-2	CASSYSGTGGDYGYTF
few	TRBV11-3	-	15	TRBJ1-1	CASSLDHLADTEAFF
-	TRBV6-6	-	15	TRBJ2-7	CASSLWGGRSYEQYF
-	TRBV5-1	-	16	TRBJ2-7	CASSSLRGLATYEQYF
-	TRBV27	-	15	TRBJ1-5	CASSHTGDSNQPQHF
-	TRBV4-3	TRBD2	19	TRBJ2-1	CASSPTPTSGRRGFNEQFF
-	TRBV5-8	TRBD2	15	TRBJ2-7	CASSLGTSGPYEQYF
-	TRBV27	-	17	TRBJ1-5	CASSFLYPRGGHQPQHF
once	TRBV21-1	-	15	TRBJ1-1	CASSANGLFDTEAFF